This record covers a single T cell receptor beta chain. The sample belongs to a study of blood T cell repertoires in COVID-19. From germline, CDR1 is LNHNV and CDR2 YYDKDF (reference sequence). CDR3 size: 14 residues. V lost 0 bases, J lost 7 bases, and 12 bases lay in between. Everyone who took part was about 18 to 89 years old, and they came from over 20 US areas. Cohorts were based on clinical histories the participants reported. Per the study methods: By means of reference gene primer amplification, nucleated cell counts were estimated. Some clones are missing from TCRdb's copy, which holds only in-frame ones; the method was immunoSEQ multiplex PCR. Clonal size and the V and J genes are those of that table, whereas D and trimming came from the DNA. The table records 260,000 or so clones, 88% of them present only once.

This clonotype was obtained from a woman in her thirties or forties with acute COVID-19. The sequenced material came from PBMCs or T cells enriched from blood (not recorded which). This chain connects TRBV15 to TRBJ1-1; D is perhaps TRBD1 (6 bases). CDR3 nucleotide sequence: TGTGCCACCAGCAGAGATGGGGGGGCCAGTGAAGCTTTCTTT. Translated, it gives CATSRDGGASEAFF.